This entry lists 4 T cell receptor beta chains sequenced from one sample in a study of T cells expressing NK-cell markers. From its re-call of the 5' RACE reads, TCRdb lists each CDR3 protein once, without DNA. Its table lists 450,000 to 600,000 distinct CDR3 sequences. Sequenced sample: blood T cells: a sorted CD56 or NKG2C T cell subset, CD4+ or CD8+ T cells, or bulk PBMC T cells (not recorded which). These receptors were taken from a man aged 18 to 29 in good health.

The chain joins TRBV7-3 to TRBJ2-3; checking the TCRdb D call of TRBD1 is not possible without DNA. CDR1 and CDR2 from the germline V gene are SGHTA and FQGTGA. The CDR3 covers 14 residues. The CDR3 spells CASSPGISTDTQYF.

The CDR3 loop is CSVRQGGTDTQYF. The rearrangement uses TRBV29-1 and TRBJ2-3; the D gene TCRdb calls, TRBD1, cannot be checked with no DNA. There are 13 residues in the CDR3. Germline V gene data show CDR1 as SQVTM and CDR2 as ANQGSEA.

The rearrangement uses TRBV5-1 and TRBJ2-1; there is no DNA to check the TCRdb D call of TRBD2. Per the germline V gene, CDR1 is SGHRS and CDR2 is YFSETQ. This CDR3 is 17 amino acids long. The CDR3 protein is CASSPGTSGRSSNEQFF.

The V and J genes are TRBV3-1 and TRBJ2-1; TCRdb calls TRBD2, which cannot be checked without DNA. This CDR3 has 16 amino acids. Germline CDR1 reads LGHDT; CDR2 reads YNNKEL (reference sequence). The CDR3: CASSLRPGLESNEQFF.